One sample yielded the 2 T cell receptor beta chains listed below, sequenced in a study of cytomegalovirus exposure and HLA in healthy donors. The table came from immunoSEQ multiplex PCR; TCRdb's copy has only in-frame clones and leaves some out. The sample lists tens of thousands of clones, roughly 96% occurring once. Sequenced sample: PBMCs. The receptors were sampled from a man aged 18 to 30 in good health and CMV-seronegative.

V gene TRBV27 combines with J gene TRBJ2-1; D perhaps matches TRBD2 (5 bases). The CDR3 loop spans 16 amino acids. Germline V gene sequence: CDR1 MNHEY, CDR2 SMNVEV (reference sequence). Trimming cost V 0 bases and J 3 bases, with 12 bases left between them. CDR3 loop: CASSLSGDYIYNEQFF. DNA of the CDR3: TGTGCCAGCAGTTTATCAGGTGACTACATCTACAATGAGCAGTTCTTC.

V is TRBV19 and J is TRBJ2-1; 8 positions match TRBD1. V shed 5 bases, J shed 15 bases, and the junction held 9 bases outside the gene matches. Germline assignment: CDR1 LNHDA and CDR2 SQIVND (reference sequence). This CDR3 spans 12 amino acids. CDR3 in DNA: TGTGCCAGTAGTCTGCCGGGACAGGTGAGGTTCTTC. It encodes CASSLPGQVRFF.